This T cell receptor beta chain was identified during a study of cytomegalovirus exposure and HLA in healthy donors. Points from the study as a whole: Later analysis showed most CMV-associated TCR beta chains appearing HLA-restricted. In a later analysis, a missense DCLRE1C variant was linked to TCR beta V- and J-gene trimming.

A note on this clone: Its antigen remains unidentified.

Germline-derived CDR1 and CDR2 are MNHEY and SVGAGI. This CDR3 region has 15 residues. The V and J ends lost 5 bases and 6 bases, in that order; junction bases with no gene match: 10. The PCR ran on 60 Vbeta and 13 Jbeta primers. Clones were read by immunoSEQ multiplex PCR, and TCRdb kept only the in-frame ones, dropping some. The listing contains approximately 180,000 clones. Specimen: PBMCs. The chain carries TRBV6-5 and TRBJ1-2; TRBD1 aligns across 9 bases. The source is a man aged 30 to 45 in good health and CMV-seronegative. CDR3 residues: CASSTTGTGNNGYTF. The CDR3 bases are TGTGCCAGCAGTACGACCGGGACAGGGAACAATGGCTACACCTTC.